This T cell receptor (beta chain) is drawn from a study of blood T cell repertoires in COVID-19. Libraries were prepared by immunoSEQ multiplex PCR; TCRdb keeps only in-frame clonotypes and omits some of them. In the table there are fewer than 500,000 clones, about nine tenths of which are singletons. The sample comprised peripheral blood. The source is a woman under 40 with active or convalescent COVID-19.

CDR3 DNA sequence: TGTGCCAGCAGCTTAGACCTTAGCGGTCAGGAGACCCAGTACTTC. It translates to CASSLDLSGQETQYF. This chain connects TRBV7-2 to TRBJ2-5, with D possibly TRBD2 on 6 matching bases. CDR3 size: 15 residues. Germline CDR1 reads SGHTA; CDR2 reads FQGNSA. Trimming took off 1 base at V and 5 bases at J, with 14 bases between the two ends.